This entry concerns a single T cell receptor (beta chain). Its binding antigen is unknown. No qualities accompany the bases; no much larger clone lies one base away. The junction shows trimming of 3 bases on V and 6 bases on J, and the gene matches do not reach 17 bases of it. For CDR1 and CDR2, the germline V gene lists KGHSH and LQKENI. Including cysteine and phenylalanine, the CDR3 has 18 amino acids. The entry retains the CDR3 DNA only, 54 bases that are in frame from base 1. The sample belongs to a study of T-cell reconstitution after alpha-beta-depleted transplantation in children (TCRdb year 2016). Background for the entire study: Using TCR repertoire profiling, the study quantitatively followed how T-cell immune reconstitution unfolded in children after TCRalphabeta/CD19-depleted allogeneic hematopoietic cell transplantation.

Reading the label with the study, this specimen's treatment or condition is: allogeneic hematopoietic cell transplantation with graft depleted of TCRalphabeta T cells and CD19 B cells. The children who served as transplant recipients had been given grafts of TCRalphabeta/CD19-depleted allogeneic hematopoietic cells. The library was made by PCR. Sequencing took place on an Illumina HiSeq 2500. TCR libraries were prepared with molecular barcoding, using unique molecular identifiers to normalize TCRbeta repertoire quantification. TCRdb trimmed the raw reads at Q25, called clones with MiXCR and kept productive beta chains. Under each unique CDR3 protein, matching rows form one entry showing the most common genes and DNA. The sample table shows about 400,000 distinct CDR3 sequences, and 15% to 20% are seen once. Of the sample, under 30% is held by the ten largest clones. What the research found in general, with its limitations: Over subsequent months, a decline in hyperexpanded clone frequencies was noted, and after one year, T-cell counts and TCRbeta diversity were mostly ascribed to newly produced T cells. The apparently early alphabetaT-cell count recovery about two months after transplant was reportedly dependent on only several hundred rapidly expanded clones derived from non-depleted graft cells. In some patients, the high TCRbeta diversity seen at day 60 was put down to recipient T cells and intrathymic progenitors that had survived conditioning.

The sequencing here drew on PBMCs, mostly from graft donor cells, taken 360 days after TCRalphabeta/CD19-depleted stem cell transplant. Recombination connected TRBV18 to TRBJ2-1, and 7 junction bases match TRBD1. This TCR came from a boy under two years old who had a stem cell transplant for Wiskott-Aldrich syndrome, so the T cells may come from the graft donor. The encoded CDR3 is CASSPQRRFIQGPNEQFF. The DNA is TGTGCCAGCTCACCCCAGAGACGTTTTATACAGGGGCCCAATGAGCAGTTCTTC.